Each of the 26 T cell receptor beta chains below was sequenced from the same sample in a study of blood T cell repertoires in COVID-19. The assay was immunoSEQ multiplex PCR, and TCRdb's table has in-frame clones only and misses some. The table lists about 260,000 clones, 75% to 95% of them singletons, with approximately 3% in the top ten. The sequencing input was PBMCs or T cells enriched from blood (not recorded which). The receptors were sampled from a man aged 35 to 55 who had been exposed to COVID-19.

The chain combines TRBV2 with TRBJ1-1, with TRBD1 matching over 8 bases. CDR1 SNHLY and CDR2 FYNNEI come from the germline V gene. Losses at the gene ends were 6 bases for V and 11 bases for J; bases not matched to a gene: 8. There are 12 residues in the CDR3. The CDR3 coding sequence is TGTGCCAGCAGGGGACAGGCGAAGTTTGCTTTCTTT. Its protein product is CASRGQAKFAFF.

The V call is TRBV28, the J call TRBJ1-1; no clear D. Looked up from germline, CDR1 is MDHEN and CDR2 is SYDVKM. The CDR3 consists of 13 residues. Between the trimmed V and J ends, which lost 2 bases and 0 bases, there was a span of 4 bases. CDR3 in DNA: TGTGCCAGCAGTTTAACTCTGAACACTGAAGCTTTCTTT. This codes for CASSLTLNTEAFF.

This clone is a singleton in its sample. The chain employs TRBV29-1 and TRBJ1-1; TRBD1 agrees at 9 bases. The CDR3 covers 16 residues. The germline V gene encodes CDR1 SQVTM and CDR2 ANQGSEA. Germline trimming cut 6 bases from V and 3 bases from J; bases unmatched to any gene: 14. CDR3 residues: CSVHGTGLMGDTEAFF. The DNA for the CDR3 is TGCAGCGTCCACGGGACAGGGCTAATGGGAGACACTGAAGCTTTCTTT.

The CDR3 region is CASRGGTDTQYF. The DNA of the CDR3 is TGCGCCAGCAGGGGCGGCACAGATACGCAGTATTTT. This chain uses TRBV5-1 with TRBJ2-3; the D is unclear. V was trimmed by 5 bases and J by 1 base, leaving 5 bases between them. CDR3 length: 12 amino acids. CDR1 and CDR2 (germline): SGHRS, YFSETQ.

In DNA, the CDR3 is TGTGCCGGGGGGAGCTATGGCTACACCTTC. Its protein product is CAGGSYGYTF. The genes are TRBV30 and TRBJ1-2; D possibly corresponds to TRBD1 (5 bases). CDR1 and CDR2 (germline): GTSNPN, SVGIG (reference sequence). CDR3 length: 10 residues. V was pared by 8 bases and J by 4 bases, with 8 bases between.

This sequence joins TRBV5-1 and TRBJ2-7, with D possibly being TRBD2 (6 bases). The CDR3 has 11 residues. The V and J ends lost 7 bases and 6 bases respectively, with 11 bases between them. Germline CDR1 SGHRS, CDR2 YFSETQ. The CDR3 DNA reads TGCGCCAGCGGGGGAGGAGTCGAGCAGTACTTC. Protein sequence: CASGGGVEQYF. Combining the CDR3 with reference TRBV5-1 and TRBJ2-7 gives the whole variable domain KAGVTQTPRYLIKTRGQQVTLSCSPISGHRSVSWYQQTPGQGLQFLFEYFSETQRNKGNFPGRFSGRQFSNSRSEMNVSTLELGDSALYLCASGGGVEQYFGPGTRLTVT.

The rearrangement links TRBV20-1 to TRBJ2-7, with a tentative D call TRBD1 (6 bases). The CDR3 sequence is 16 residues long. Per the germline V gene, CDR1 is DFQATT and CDR2 is SNEGSKA (reference sequence). V lost 3 bases, J lost 1 base, and 19 bases lay in between. In DNA, the CDR3 is TGCAGTGCTAGTAGATCCACAGGGAAAGGGTCCTACGAGCAGTACTTC. This encodes CSASRSTGKGSYEQYF.

This clone occurred once. The V call is TRBV27, the J call TRBJ2-1; 12 nucleotides agree with TRBD2. J was trimmed by 2 bases and V by 5 bases; bases with no gene match: 10. CDR3 length equals 18 residues. The germline V gene encodes CDR1 MNHEY and CDR2 SMNVEV (reference sequence). The CDR3 spells CASSPGTSGRRTYNEQFF. CDR3 in DNA: TGTGCCAGCAGTCCAGGTACTAGCGGGAGGCGAACCTACAATGAGCAGTTCTTC.

CDR3 region: CASSLVRQPTRNTF. The CDR3 DNA reads TGTGCCAGCAGTTTAGTGAGACAGCCGACCAGAAACACCTTC. The chain has TRBV28 and TRBJ1-2; possible D gene TRBD1, 5 bases. The germline V gene has CDR1 MDHEN and CDR2 SYDVKM. The CDR3 covers 14 residues. Trimming cost V 2 bases and J 12 bases, with 19 bases left between them.

This clone was picked up one time. V gene TRBV30 combines with J gene TRBJ2-7, with 8 bases that match TRBD1. The CDR3 loop spans 15 amino acids. Germline loops: CDR1 GTSNPN, CDR2 SVGIG (reference sequence). With V trimmed by 3 bases and J by 2 bases, 9 bases remained unmatched. In nucleotides, the CDR3 is TGTGCCTGGAGGATCCCCGGGACAGGAACCTACGAGCAGTACTTC. It codes for CAWRIPGTGTYEQYF.

The chain links TRBV5-1 to TRBJ2-3; 8 bases agree with TRBD2. CDR3 size: 16 residues. The germline CDR1 and CDR2 sequences are SGHRS and YFSETQ. V lost 4 bases, J lost 4 bases, and 11 bases stayed unmatched. The CDR3 is CASSPLAGGVADTQYF. The CDR3 nucleotides are TGCGCCAGCAGCCCCCTCGCGGGAGGAGTGGCAGATACGCAGTATTTT. Full variable domain (remainder filled in from reference TRBV5-1 and TRBJ2-3): KAGVTQTPRYLIKTRGQQVTLSCSPISGHRSVSWYQQTPGQGLQFLFEYFSETQRNKGNFPGRFSGRQFSNSRSEMNVSTLELGDSALYLCASSPLAGGVADTQYFGPGTRLTVL.

The chain has TRBV3-1 (or the pseudogene TRBV3-2) and TRBJ1-2; TRBD1 agrees at 9 bases. Germline V CDR1 and CDR2: LGHDT, YNNKEL (reference sequence). J was trimmed by 4 bases and V by 10 bases; bases with no gene match: 10. The CDR3 spans 14 residues. For the CDR3, the DNA is TGTGCCACCGGGGCTGGGACAGGGATCTATGGCTACACCTTC. As protein: CATGAGTGIYGYTF.

This clone was detected only once. This chain joins TRBV21-1 and TRBJ1-5; the DNA was not used to check the table's D call, TRBD1. TRBV21-1 is noted as a pseudogene. The CDR3 is 14 residues long. CDR3 in DNA: TGTGCCAGCAGCAAAGAAGAAGGGGAATCAGCCCAGCATTTT. The encoded protein is CASSKEEGESAQHF.

This rearrangement joins TRBV15 to TRBJ2-1; 11 positions match TRBD1. CDR1 and CDR2 from the germline V gene are LNHNV and YYDKDF (reference sequence). Losses at the gene ends were 0 bases for V and 6 bases for J; bases not matched to a gene: 4. This CDR3 has 16 amino acids. The CDR3, as DNA: TGTGCCACCAGCAGAGATAGGGACAGGGGGTCCAATGAGCAGTTCTTC. Protein product: CATSRDRDRGSNEQFF. The complete variable domain, with remaining parts taken from reference TRBV15 and TRBJ2-1, reads DAMVIQNPRYQVTQFGKPVTLSCSQTLNHNVMYWYQQKSSQAPKLLFHYYDKDFNNEADTPDNFQSRRPNTSFCFLDIRSPGLGDTAMYLCATSRDRDRGSNEQFFGPGTRLTVL.

The chain uses TRBV10-3 and TRBJ1-1; perhaps TRBD1 as D (6 bases). Germline V gene data show CDR1 as ENHRY and CDR2 as SYGVKD. CDR3 length: 13 amino acids. The ends were cut back, 10 bases at V and 2 bases at J, with 14 bases in the middle. The CDR3 sequence: CATLGHLNTEAFF. DNA of the CDR3: TGTGCCACATTGGGACACCTTAACACTGAAGCTTTCTTT.

The V and J genes are TRBV5-6 and TRBJ2-7; D not certain. V lost 2 bases and J 2 bases, leaving 8 bases between the germline ends. CDR3 length equals 13 residues. Germline CDR1 and CDR2: SGHDT and YYEEEE. The CDR3 loop is CASSFGQTYEQYF. The CDR3 bases are TGTGCCAGCAGCTTTGGGCAAACCTACGAGCAGTACTTC.

The V call is TRBV7-9, the J call TRBJ2-7, with a tentative D call TRBD1 (6 bases). The CDR3 is 12 amino acids. Germline V gene data show CDR1 as SEHNR and CDR2 as FQNEAQ (reference sequence). Trimming removed 1 base from V and 7 bases from J, with 8 bases in between. The CDR3 nucleotides read TGTGCCAGCAGCTTAGTTGACAGGGAGCAGTACTTC. Translated: CASSLVDREQYF. The whole variable domain, remainder taken from reference TRBV7-9 and TRBJ2-7, is DTGVSQNPRHKITKRGQNVTFRCDPISEHNRLYWYRQTLGQGPEFLTYFQNEAQLEKSRLLSDRFSAERPKGSFSTLEIQRTEQGDSAMYLCASSLVDREQYFGPGTRLTVT.

Comment on this clone: Additional DNA sequences in this sample encode the identical CDR3. The rearrangement joins TRBV27 to TRBJ2-5; D is perhaps TRBD2 (6 bases). The CDR3 runs to 12 residues. Germline CDR1 MNHEY, CDR2 SMNVEV (reference sequence). V lost 5 bases and J 5 bases, leaving 9 bases between the germline ends. CDR3 amino acids: CASSPRGETQYF. CDR3 nucleotides: TGTGCCAGCAGTCCACGGGGGGAGACCCAGTACTTC.

The chain employs TRBV28 and TRBJ2-2, with 8 bases identical to TRBD2. Per the germline V gene, CDR1 is MDHEN and CDR2 is SYDVKM. This CDR3 contains 15 residues. The V and J ends lost 7 bases and 0 bases, in that order; junction bases with no gene match: 4. The CDR3 here is CASNKAGANTGELFF. As DNA, the CDR3 is TGTGCCAGCAACAAAGCGGGAGCGAACACCGGGGAGCTGTTTTTT.

V and J are TRBV4-1 and TRBJ2-7, with 7 bases aligning to TRBD1. The junction had 19 bases not matched to a gene; V was cut back by 7 bases and J by 4 bases. CDR1 and CDR2 (germline): MGHRA, YSYEKL. The CDR3 has 17 amino acids. This CDR3 reads CASTTSYRDRDRYEQYF. The DNA of the CDR3 is TGCGCCAGCACCACAAGCTATCGCGACAGGGATCGGTACGAGCAGTACTTC.

The J gene is TRBJ1-2, the V gene TRBV5-1; the D gene is possibly TRBD1 (6 bases). Trimming took 0 bases from V and 3 from J, leaving 15 bases between them. From germline, CDR1 is SGHRS and CDR2 YFSETQ. This CDR3 is 16 amino acids long. The CDR3 reads CASSLASRGGDYGYTF. The CDR3, as DNA: TGCGCCAGCAGCTTGGCCTCACGAGGGGGTGACTATGGCTACACCTTC.

The V call is TRBV28, the J call TRBJ2-2, with TRBD2 matching 15 bases. Trimming at V came to 0 bases and at J to 5 bases, leaving 1 base not matched to a gene. The germline CDR1 and CDR2 sequences are MDHEN and SYDVKM. This CDR3 is built from 17 residues. This CDR3 reads CASSLWGTSGRTGELFF. CDR3 sequence (DNA): TGTGCCAGCAGTTTATGGGGGACTAGCGGGAGGACCGGGGAGCTGTTTTTT.

The chain couples TRBV29-1 to TRBJ2-1; a possible D gene is TRBD2 (6 bases). CDR1 and CDR2 (germline): SQVTM, ANQGSEA. CDR3 size: 14 residues. The germline V and J ends were trimmed by 4 bases and 1 base, with 11 bases remaining between them. The DNA for the CDR3 is TGCAGCGTTGTCCCCGGGAGTTCCTACAATGAGCAGTTCTTC. It specifies CSVVPGSSYNEQFF.

This chain links TRBV29-1 with TRBJ2-5; D is ambiguous. Looked up from germline, CDR1 is SQVTM and CDR2 is ANQGSEA. The CDR3 is 12 amino acids. V lost 6 bases to trimming and J lost 2 bases, with 10 bases between them. The CDR3 bases are TGCAGCGTGGCTCGTAATCAAGAGACCCAGTACTTC. Protein product: CSVARNQETQYF.

The chain employs TRBV3-1 (or the pseudogene TRBV3-2) and TRBJ2-7, with 8 bases identical to TRBD2. Germline CDR1 is LGHDT and CDR2 is YNNKEL (reference sequence). The V segment lost 4 bases and the J segment 7 bases; nucleotides outside the gene matches: 12. This CDR3 comprises 15 residues. The CDR3 loop is CASSLGTSGRVEQYF. CDR3 bases: TGTGCCAGCAGCCTCGGGACGAGCGGGAGAGTAGAGCAGTACTTC.

The chain is built from TRBV6-5 and TRBJ1-6; D may be TRBD1 (6 bases). V was cut by 0 bases and J by 5 bases, with 11 bases left in between. Germline V lookup: CDR1 MNHEY, CDR2 SVGAGI. CDR3 length: 16 residues. The CDR3 DNA reads as TGTGCCAGCAGTTACTCATATCAGGGGAATAATTCACCCCTCCACTTT. Translating it yields CASSYSYQGNNSPLHF.